This entry concerns a single TCR beta chain. What it binds is unknown. V dropped 5 bases and J dropped 7; count of bases not matched to a gene: 7. Germline V gives CDR1 GTSNPN, CDR2 SVGIG (reference sequence). CDR3 length: 12 residues. This entry belongs to a study of radiation and T cells in renal cell carcinoma. The overall study: Nephrectomy followed 15 Gy stereotactic body radiation by 4 weeks. Study-level results: Top tumor clonotypes rose in blood 2 weeks post-radiation, then contracted.

The assay was immunoSEQ multiplex PCR, and TCRdb's table has in-frame clones only and misses some. The profile shows about 91,000 clones, 65% to 85% of them singletons. Time point in this sample: baseline pretreatment blood. Treatment meaning: 15 Gy SBRT to primary tumor, nephrectomy 4 weeks later. Radiation-treated patients gave blood at baseline, week 2 and week 4. This renal cell carcinoma was of the clear cell type. The receptor was isolated from a man aged 55 to 69 with renal cell carcinoma. The sequencing here drew on blood, taken from a patient whose treatment included radiotherapy and nephrectomy. The rearrangement uses TRBV30 and TRBJ1-2; 7 nucleotides align to TRBD1. The CDR3 loop is CAWAIQGTGYTF. The CDR3, as DNA: TGTGCCTGGGCCATACAGGGGACTGGCTACACCTTC.